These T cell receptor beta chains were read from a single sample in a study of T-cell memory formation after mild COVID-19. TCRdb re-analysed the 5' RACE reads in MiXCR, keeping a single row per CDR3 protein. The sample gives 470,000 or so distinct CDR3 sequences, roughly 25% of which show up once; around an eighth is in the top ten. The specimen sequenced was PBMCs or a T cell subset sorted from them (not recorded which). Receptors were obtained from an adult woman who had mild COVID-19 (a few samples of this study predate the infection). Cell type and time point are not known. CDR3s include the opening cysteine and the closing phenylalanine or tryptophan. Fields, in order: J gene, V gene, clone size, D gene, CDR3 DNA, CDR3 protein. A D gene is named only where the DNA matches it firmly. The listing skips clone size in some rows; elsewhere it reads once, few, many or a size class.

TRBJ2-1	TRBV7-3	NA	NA	TGTGCCAGCAGTACCTTAAATGAGCAGTTCTTC	CASSTLNEQFF
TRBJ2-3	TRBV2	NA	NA	TGTGCCAGCAGGTCGGGAGATACGCAGTATTTT	CASRSGDTQYF
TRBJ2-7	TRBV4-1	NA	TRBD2	TGCGCCAGCAGCCAAGATCCCGCGGGGGGGGACTACGAGCAGTACTTC	CASSQDPAGGDYEQYF
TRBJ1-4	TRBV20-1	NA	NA	TGCAGTGCTGTAGATGGGGCGGGGAAGGAAAAACTGTTTTTT	CSAVDGAGKEKLFF
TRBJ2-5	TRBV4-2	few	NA	TGTGCCAGCAGCCAGGGATATGGAGGGGAGACCCAGTACTTC	CASSQGYGGETQYF
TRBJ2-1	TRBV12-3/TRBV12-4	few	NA	TGTGCCAGCAGTCCCTGGGAGGGGGGGAATGAGCAGTTCTTC	CASSPWEGGNEQFF
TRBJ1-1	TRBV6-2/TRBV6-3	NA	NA	TGTGCCAGCAGTTACGCAGAAACGGGTGAAGCTTTCTTT	CASSYAETGEAFF
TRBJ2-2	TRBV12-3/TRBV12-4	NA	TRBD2	TGTGCCAGCAGTAGCACTAGCGGGAGTACCGGGGAGCTGTTTTTT	CASSSTSGSTGELFF
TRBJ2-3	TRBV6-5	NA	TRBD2	TGTGCCAGCAGGCCGACTAGCGGGAGGGATACAGATACGCAGTATTTT	CASRPTSGRDTDTQYF
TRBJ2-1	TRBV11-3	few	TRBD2	TGTGCCAGCAGCATTAGCGGGGGGCCCCACAATGAGCAGTTCTTC	CASSISGGPHNEQFF
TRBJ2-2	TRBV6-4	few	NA	TGTGCCAGCAGTGACGGGCCACCACCCGGGGAGCTGTTTTTT	CASSDGPPPGELFF
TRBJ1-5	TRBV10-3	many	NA	TGTGCCATCAGTGTCCAGGAGAATCAGCCCCAGCATTTT	CAISVQENQPQHF
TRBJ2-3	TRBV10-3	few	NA	TGTGCCATCAGAGGGGTTACGAGCACAGATACGCAGTATTTT	CAIRGVTSTDTQYF
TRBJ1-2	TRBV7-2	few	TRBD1	TGTGCCAGCAGGTCGGCCCAGCCCGGGACAGGGGTGCGAGGTTTCGGCTACACCTTC	CASRSAQPGTGVRGFGYTF
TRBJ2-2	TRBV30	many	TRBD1	TGTGCCTGGGAATCCGGGACAGGGATCACCGGGGAGCTGTTTTTT	CAWESGTGITGELFF
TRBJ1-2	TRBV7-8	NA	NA	TGTGCCAGCAGCTCACAGGGCCGCGGGGACTATGGCTACACCTTC	CASSSQGRGDYGYTF